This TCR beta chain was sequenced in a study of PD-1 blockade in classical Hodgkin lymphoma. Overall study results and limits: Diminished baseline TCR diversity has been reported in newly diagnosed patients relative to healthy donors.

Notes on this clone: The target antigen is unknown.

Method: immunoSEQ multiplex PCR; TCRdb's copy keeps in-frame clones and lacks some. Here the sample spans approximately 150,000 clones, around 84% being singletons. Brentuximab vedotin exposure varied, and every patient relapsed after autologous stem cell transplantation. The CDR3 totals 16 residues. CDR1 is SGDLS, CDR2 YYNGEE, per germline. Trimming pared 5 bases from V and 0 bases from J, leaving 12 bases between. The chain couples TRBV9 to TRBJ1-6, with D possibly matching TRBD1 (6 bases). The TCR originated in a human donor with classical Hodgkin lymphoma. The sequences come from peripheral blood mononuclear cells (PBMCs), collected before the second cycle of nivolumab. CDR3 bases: TGTGCCAGCAGTGCCACAGGGAGCTCCTATAATTCACCCCTCCACTTT. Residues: CASSATGSSYNSPLHF.